The clone carrying this T cell receptor beta chain turned up a few times. The sample originates from a study of blood T cell repertoires in COVID-19. This CDR3 contains 14 residues. Unmatched junction bases numbered 3, after V lost 0 bases and J lost 6 bases. CDR1 MNHEY and CDR2 SVGAGI come from the germline V gene. Original processing methods: Amplification from reference gene primers served as the basis for estimated nucleated cell counts. Clones were read by immunoSEQ multiplex PCR, and TCRdb kept only the in-frame ones, dropping some. Clone size and V and J calls were adopted from that table, with D and trimming inferred from the DNA. The profile covers 30,000 or so clones, with roughly four fifths appearing a single time and approximately 41% taken by the ten largest.

The source is an elderly man with active or convalescent COVID-19. Sequenced sample: peripheral blood. This chain connects TRBV6-5 to TRBJ2-7, with 9 bases lining up with TRBD1. The CDR3 DNA is TGTGCCAGCAGTTACTCGAGGGGACAGGGCGAGCAGTACTTC. This translates into CASSYSRGQGEQYF.